Each of the 11 T cell receptor beta chains below was sequenced from the same sample in a study of CD8 T cells in ankylosing spondylitis. Using its own MiXCR run on the 5' RACE reads, TCRdb lists one record per CDR3 protein. The table has roughly 200,000 distinct CDR3 sequences, 13% seen once. The sequenced sample was blood, either unsorted or a sorted T cell fraction (not recorded which). The receptors derive from a male donor with ankylosing spondylitis or in good health (not recorded which).

This CDR3 reads CASSLEDRVDTQYF. CDR3 nucleotides: TGCGCCAGCAGCTTGGAGGACAGGGTAGATACGCAGTATTTT. The genes are TRBV5-1 and TRBJ2-3; 8 bases map to TRBD1. Trimming at V came to 0 bases and at J to 5 bases, leaving 2 bases not matched to a gene. This CDR3 has 14 residues. Germline CDR1 and CDR2: SGHRS and YFSETQ.

The rearrangement uses TRBV27 and TRBJ2-7; D not certain. The CDR3 has 10 amino acids. Trimming removed 2 bases at V and 5 bases at J, with 1 base between. Germline CDR1 is MNHEY and CDR2 is SMNVEV (reference sequence). CDR3 nucleotides: TGTGCCAGCAGTTTACACGAGCAGTACTTC. Protein sequence: CASSLHEQYF.

This clonotype was found a few times. This chain uses TRBV10-3 with TRBJ2-7; 10 bases are shared with TRBD1. CDR1 is ENHRY and CDR2 is SYGVKD in the germline V gene. CDR3 size: 13 residues. Losses at the gene ends were 8 bases for V and 5 bases for J; bases not matched to a gene: 6. The CDR3 spells CAIGRDRGNEQYF. The CDR3 nucleotides are TGTGCCATCGGCCGGGACAGGGGAAACGAGCAGTACTTC.

This clonotype was picked up many times. This rearrangement joins TRBV27 to TRBJ2-1; TRBD2 matches at 10 bases. The CDR3 runs 16 residues. V lost 2 bases, J lost 2 bases, and 3 bases stayed unmatched. The germline CDR1 and CDR2 sequences are MNHEY and SMNVEV (reference sequence). Written as DNA, the CDR3 is TGTGCCAGCAGTTTACTAGCGGGAGTTACCTACAATGAGCAGTTCTTC. Translated: CASSLLAGVTYNEQFF.

This clonotype showed up many times. The chain recombines TRBV2 with TRBJ2-4; the D is unclear. CDR1 and CDR2 (germline): SNHLY, FYNNEI. Trimming cost V 7 bases and J 0 bases, with 10 bases left between them. CDR3 size: 14 residues. For the CDR3, the DNA is TGTGCCAGCAACTCGCGGCAAGCCAAAAACATTCAGTACTTC. Residues: CASNSRQAKNIQYF.

This clonotype was counted a few times. This sequence joins TRBV27 and TRBJ2-2; no reliable D call. V lost 3 bases and J 2 bases, leaving 7 bases between the germline ends. The CDR3 covers 14 residues. Germline lookup yields CDR1 MNHEY and CDR2 SMNVEV (reference sequence). The CDR3 sequence is CASSFGANTGELFF. CDR3 DNA sequence: TGTGCCAGCAGTTTTGGAGCAAACACCGGGGAGCTGTTTTTT.

CDR3 sequence reads: CASSLNLRETQYF. The DNA of the CDR3 is TGTGCCAGCAGCTTAAATTTGAGGGAGACCCAGTACTTC. V and J are TRBV7-7 and TRBJ2-5, with D unresolved. Germline V gene data show CDR1 as SSHAT and CDR2 as FNYEAQ (reference sequence). With 2 bases removed from V and 5 bases from J, the gap between germline ends came to 9 bases. CDR3 length: 13 amino acids.

This clonotype was counted a few times. The V gene is TRBV4-1, the J gene TRBJ1-4; 12 nucleotides align to TRBD1. Per germline, CDR1 MGHRA and CDR2 YSYEKL. The CDR3 totals 17 residues. The ends lost 4 bases at V and 8 bases at J; junction bases unmatched: 11. The CDR3 nucleotides read TGCGCCAGCAGCCCTTCCGGGACAGGGGGCTGGGAAGAAAAACTGTTTTTT. It specifies CASSPSGTGGWEEKLFF.

This chain joins TRBV4-2 and TRBJ2-1; 11 nucleotides align to TRBD2. The CDR3 is 16 residues long. Trimming took 0 bases from V and 9 from J; bases not matched to a gene: 7. Looked up from germline, CDR1 is LGHNA and CDR2 is YNFKEQ. CDR3: CASSQDPSGRRSEQFF. The DNA of the CDR3 is TGTGCCAGCAGCCAAGATCCTAGCGGGAGGAGAAGTGAGCAGTTCTTC.

This clonotype turned up a few times. J is TRBJ2-1 and V is TRBV10-3; D possibly matches TRBD1 or TRBD2 (6 bases each). With 5 bases removed from V and 5 bases from J, the gap between germline ends came to 16 bases. Looked up from germline, CDR1 is ENHRY and CDR2 is SYGVKD. The CDR3 consists of 15 residues. CDR3 region: CAISSFSEGDNEQFF. The DNA of the CDR3 is TGTGCCATCAGTAGCTTTTCGGAGGGGGACAATGAGCAGTTCTTC.

Only one count was recorded for this clonotype. The rearrangement uses TRBV30 and TRBJ1-2, with D possibly TRBD1 on 5 matching bases. Trimming cost V 2 bases and J 2 bases, with 18 bases left between them. The CDR3 totals 16 residues. Germline CDR1 is GTSNPN and CDR2 is SVGIG (reference sequence). The CDR3 DNA reads as TGTGCCTGGAGTATAAACAGGCCCGGGTGGAACTATGGCTACACCTTC. Its translation is CAWSINRPGWNYGYTF.